The sample holds a few counts of the clone carrying this T cell receptor beta chain. Its cognate antigen is unknown. Researchers made TCR cDNA using 5'RACE template switching, and this step added a universal primer site and UMIs. One entry per CDR3 protein, called by TCRdb with MiXCR from the 5' RACE reads. Of 200,000 to 300,000 distinct CDR3 sequences detected, 6.7% appear once; the ten largest clones hold 0.8% to 1.2%. The data originate from a study of T cells after yellow fever vaccination. Across the study: With SMART-Seq v4 Ultra Low Input, the fractions containing low cell numbers were prepared.

General observations from the study: Clones from primary vaccination mostly reappeared after the booster (around 96% CD4, just over 85% CD8). Peaking on day 5 versus 15, the secondary response was faster but weaker.

The TCR originated in a man in his thirties or forties who received the YFV17D yellow fever vaccine. This specimen was CD4+ T cells sorted from PBMCs, taken on the day of the yellow fever booster vaccination.

The CDR3 is CASCAGHTGELFF. The CDR3 DNA reads TGTGCCAGCTGCGCGGGACACACCGGGGAGCTGTTTTTT. This sequence joins TRBV7-3 and TRBJ2-2; D is possibly TRBD2 (6 bases). The V end lost 8 bases, the J end lost 3 bases, and 10 bases lay between the germline ends. Germline V gene sequence: CDR1 SGHTA, CDR2 FQGTGA. There are 13 residues in the CDR3.